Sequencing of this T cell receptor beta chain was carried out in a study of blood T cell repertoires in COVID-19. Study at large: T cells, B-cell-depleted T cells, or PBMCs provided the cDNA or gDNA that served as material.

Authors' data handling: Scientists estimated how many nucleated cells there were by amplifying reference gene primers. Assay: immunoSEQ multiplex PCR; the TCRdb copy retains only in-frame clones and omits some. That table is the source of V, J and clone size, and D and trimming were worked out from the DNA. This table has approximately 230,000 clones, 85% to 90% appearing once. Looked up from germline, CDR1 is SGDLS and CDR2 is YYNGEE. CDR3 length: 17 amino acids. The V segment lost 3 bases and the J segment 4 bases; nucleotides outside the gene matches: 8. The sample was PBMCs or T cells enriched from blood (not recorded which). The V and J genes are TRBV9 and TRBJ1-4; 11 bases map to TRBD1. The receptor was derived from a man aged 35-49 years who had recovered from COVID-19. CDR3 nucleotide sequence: TGTGCCAGCAGCGACGGATACGGGACAGGGGGTAATGAAAAACTGTTTTTT. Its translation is CASSDGYGTGGNEKLFF.